The TCR beta chain under discussion was sequenced for a study of cytomegalovirus exposure and HLA in healthy donors. 60 Vbeta and 13 Jbeta primers were used in PCR. Sequencing used immunoSEQ multiplex PCR; TCRdb keeps in-frame clones, though not all of them. The sample holds about 170,000 clones, around 77% seen once. The V segment lost 5 bases and the J segment 0 bases; nucleotides outside the gene matches: 2. Germline CDR1 PRHDT, CDR2 FYEKMQ (reference sequence). The CDR3 is 15 residues long. In this sample, this clone turned up a few times. The rearrangement uses TRBV13 and TRBJ1-4; 8 bases align to TRBD1. The material sequenced was PBMCs. This TCR was recovered from a woman aged 45 to 65 in good health and CMV-seropositive. CDR3 DNA: TGTGCCAGCAGCCCGGGACAGGCAACTAATGAAAAACTGTTTTTT. Translated, it gives CASSPGQATNEKLFF.